Each of the 17 T cell receptor beta chains below was sequenced from the same sample in a study of T cells in localized non-small cell lung cancer (dated by TCRdb to the early 2020s). Library preparation used the immunoSEQ multiplex PCR assay. Imported from immuneACCESS, the table was reduced by TCRdb to in-frame sequences with V and J called. These copies leave out some clones; in studies compared against another copy, an unresolved V gene accounts for under half, and the cause of the remainder is not known. The sample contains around 2,500 clones, approximately 26% of them found a single time. The ten most abundant clones make up about 20% of the sample. This specimen consisted of normal lung tissue next to the tumor, obtained before any cancer treatment. The source of these receptors is a man between 35 and 75 years old with stage II squamous cell lung carcinoma.

The chain has TRBV11-3 and TRBJ1-3; D unclear. Per the germline V gene, CDR1 is SGHNT and CDR2 is YENEEA. The CDR3 totals 14 residues. Trimming stripped 1 base from V and 8 bases from J, with 12 bases between. In nucleotides, the CDR3 is TGTGCCAGCAGCTTAGGCGAAGGTTTGCACACCATATATTTT. Protein: CASSLGEGLHTIYF.

The V call is TRBV25-1, the J call TRBJ2-7, with D perhaps matching TRBD2 (6 bases). Trimming removed 4 bases from V and 1 base from J, with 14 bases in between. Germline CDR1 MGHDK, CDR2 SYGVNS. The CDR3 is 15 residues long. CDR3 DNA sequence: TGTGCCAGCAGTGGCTGGGAGGCGGCTTCCTACGAGCAGTACTTC. Translation: CASSGWEAASYEQYF.

CDR3 sequence reads: CASSLTPTNTGELFF. The CDR3, as DNA: TGCGCCAGCAGCTTGACCCCCACGAACACCGGGGAGCTGTTTTTT. This chain joins TRBV5-1 and TRBJ2-2; D remains unclear. CDR3 size: 15 residues. Germline CDR1 SGHRS, CDR2 YFSETQ. With 1 base removed from V and 0 bases from J, the gap between germline ends came to 7 bases.

The chain links TRBV9 to TRBJ2-7; 12 nucleotides match TRBD1. Germline V gives CDR1 SGDLS, CDR2 YYNGEE. CDR3 length equals 14 residues. J lost 2 bases, V lost 5 bases, and 2 bases had no gene match. The CDR3 region is CASRRDRGPYEQYF. The CDR3 bases are TGTGCCAGCAGAAGGGACAGGGGGCCCTACGAGCAGTACTTC. The entire variable domain, with the rest obtained from reference TRBV9 and TRBJ2-7, is as follows: DSGVTQTPKHLITATGQRVTLRCSPRSGDLSVYWYQQSLDQGLQFLIQYYNGEERAKGNILERFSAQQFPDLHSELNLSSLELGDSALYFCASRRDRGPYEQYFGPGTRLTVT.

The CDR3: CASSLTAYEQYF. The CDR3 coding sequence is TGTGCCAGCAGCCTGACAGCATACGAGCAGTACTTC. The chain has TRBV6-8 and TRBJ2-7; D may be TRBD1 (5 bases). CDR1 and CDR2 from the germline V gene are MNHGY and SAAAGT. Trimming stripped 6 bases from V and 4 bases from J, with 10 bases between. CDR3 size: 12 residues.

The V and J genes are TRBV9 and TRBJ2-3; D is ambiguous. The CDR3 runs to 13 residues. The germline V and J ends were trimmed by 6 bases and 2 bases, with 10 bases remaining between them. Looked up from germline, CDR1 is SGDLS and CDR2 is YYNGEE. CDR3 coding DNA: TGTGCCAGCACCTCCTACACCACAGATACGCAGTATTTT. Amino acid sequence: CASTSYTTDTQYF.

V is TRBV6-8 and J is TRBJ2-2; D gene uncertain. Trimming took off 2 bases at V and 4 bases at J, with 5 bases between the two ends. In germline, CDR1 is MNHGY, CDR2 SAAAGT. This CDR3 contains 13 residues. CDR3 amino acids: CASSYHPTGELFF. In nucleotides, the CDR3 is TGTGCCAGCAGTTACCATCCCACCGGGGAGCTGTTTTTT.

This clone was counted a few times. The gene calls are TRBV10-3 and TRBJ2-4; 10 positions match TRBD2. With V trimmed by 2 bases and J by 4 bases, 2 bases remained unmatched. CDR3 length equals 15 residues. The germline V gene has CDR1 ENHRY and CDR2 SYGVKD. CDR3: CAISEGLAEKNIQYF. In DNA, the CDR3 is TGTGCCATCAGTGAGGGACTAGCGGAAAAAAACATTCAGTACTTC.

This clone came up a few times. The V and J genes are TRBV9 and TRBJ1-3; no reliable D call. The CDR3 extends over 12 amino acids. Germline V gene sequence: CDR1 SGDLS, CDR2 YYNGEE. V shed 5 bases and J shed 4 bases, with 7 bases lying between them. CDR3 in amino acids: CASRGPGNTIYF. The CDR3 region has the DNA TGTGCCAGCAGAGGGCCGGGAAACACCATATATTTT.

The rearrangement links TRBV19 to TRBJ1-5; no firm D call. With 4 bases removed from V and 4 bases from J, the gap between germline ends came to 8 bases. The CDR3 consists of 13 residues. Germline V lookup: CDR1 LNHDA, CDR2 SQIVND (reference sequence). This CDR3 reads CASSKVENQPQHF. The CDR3, as DNA: TGTGCCAGTAGTAAGGTGGAAAATCAGCCCCAGCATTTT.

The rearrangement links TRBV18 to TRBJ1-3; tentative D call: TRBD1 (5 bases). V lost 1 base to trimming and J lost 2 bases, with 15 bases between them. This CDR3 has 17 amino acids. Germline values: CDR1 KGHSH, CDR2 LQKENI. The CDR3 loop reads CASSPQGRGGAGNTIYF. As DNA, the CDR3 is TGTGCCAGCTCACCACAGGGCCGCGGAGGGGCTGGAAACACCATATATTTT.

This clone was seen a few times. The V gene is TRBV7-2, the J gene TRBJ2-7; TRBD2 agrees at 7 bases. CDR1 and CDR2 (germline): SGHTA, FQGNSA. The V and J ends lost 5 bases and 3 bases, in that order; junction bases with no gene match: 4. This CDR3 has 13 residues. This chain's CDR3 is CASSNSGYYEQYF. CDR3 nucleotides: TGTGCCAGCAGCAATAGCGGGTACTACGAGCAGTACTTC.

In this sample, this clone is large. The J gene is TRBJ2-7, the V gene TRBV6-8, with D hard to call. Trimming pared 0 bases from V and 2 bases from J, leaving 2 bases between. There are 12 residues in the CDR3. Germline-derived CDR1 and CDR2 are MNHGY and SAAAGT. CDR3 coding DNA: TGTGCCAGCAGTTACTCGACCTACGAGCAGTACTTC. Residues: CASSYSTYEQYF.

The chain employs TRBV5-1 and TRBJ1-1, with TRBD1 matching over 8 bases. This CDR3 is built from 14 residues. The V gene's germline CDR1 is SGHRS and CDR2 YFSETQ. The junction had 3 bases not matched to a gene; V was cut back by 2 bases and J by 3 bases. DNA of the CDR3: TGCGCCAGCAGCTTTCACAGGGGGGACACTGAAGCTTTCTTT. It translates to CASSFHRGDTEAFF.

The chain links TRBV10-3 to TRBJ2-1; D perhaps matches TRBD1 (5 bases). The CDR3 has 13 residues. CDR1 and CDR2 from the germline V gene are ENHRY and SYGVKD. V was pared by 2 bases and J by 6 bases, with 8 bases between. CDR3 in DNA: TGTGCCATCAGTGAGGGGGCGCCCAATGAGCAGTTCTTC. This gives the protein CAISEGAPNEQFF.

This clone appeared a few times. The CDR3 end falls 1 residue outside the read, so it is completed with the germline J gene. The chain joins TRBV6-1 to TRBJ2-6; unclear D gene. Trimming left V 1 base short and J 0 bases short, with 4 bases between. The CDR3 is 15 residues long. CDR1 and CDR2 (germline): MNHNS, SASEGT. The part of the CDR3 DNA that was read is TGTGCCAGCAGTGAAGAGGGCTCTGGGGCCAACGTCCTGACT. Translated, it gives CASSEEGSGANVLT. Given in full, the CDR3 is CASSEEGSGANVLTF.

This clone was found a few times. V is TRBV6-1 and J is TRBJ2-7; TRBD1 aligns across 9 bases. V lost 0 bases to trimming and J lost 1 base; unmatched junction nucleotides: 4. The CDR3 totals 16 residues. The germline CDR1 and CDR2 sequences are MNHNS and SASEGT. The CDR3 DNA sequence: TGTGCCAGCAGTGAAGCAGATGGGACAGGGTCCTACGAGCAGTACTTC. Residues: CASSEADGTGSYEQYF.